This T cell receptor (beta chain) was sequenced for a study of read filtering for tumor transcriptome and immune sequencing. Study-level background: DNase treatment preceded whole-transcriptome library preparation. Findings and caveats of the study: Compared with RNA-seq, IR-seq gave much higher clonotype depth and reliability. Approximately 87% of IR-seq clonotypes had a single read, yet these held around 3.3% of reads.

Germline CDR1 DFQATT, CDR2 SNEGSKA (reference sequence). The CDR3 is made up of 14 amino acids. V shed 1 base, J shed 7 bases, and the junction held 3 bases outside the gene matches. This clonotype was counted only a few times. Its cognate antigen is unknown. This library used around 0.4 ug RNA and molecular barcoded adaptors spanning alpha/delta and beta/gamma chains. TCRdb passed the reads through MiXCR, listing each CDR3 protein once. The data show about 130,000 distinct CDR3 sequences, 13% seen once. The receptor was derived from a donor at least 40 years old with multiple myeloma. The chain employs TRBV20-1 and TRBJ2-1, with 11 bases aligning to TRBD2. The specimen was a population of CD138-negative cells sorted from bone marrow. Here the CDR3 reads CSARGLAGGNEQFF. For the CDR3, the DNA is TGCAGTGCTAGAGGGCTAGCGGGAGGAAATGAGCAGTTCTTC.